One sample yielded the 18 T cell receptor beta chains listed below, sequenced in a study of blood T cell repertoires in COVID-19. Measured with immunoSEQ multiplex PCR; TCRdb has only the in-frame clones, and not every one. Counted here are about 210,000 clones, just over 85% occurring once; the ten biggest clones make up 1.4% to 1.5%. The sequenced material came from peripheral blood. These receptors were taken from a man aged 18 to 29 with active or convalescent COVID-19.

CDR3 region: CASSFPSGRGGFF. The DNA of the CDR3 is TGTGCCAGCAGTTTTCCTAGCGGGAGGGGTGGGTTCTTC. The V and J genes are TRBV28 and TRBJ2-1, with TRBD2 matching over 12 bases. The CDR3 has 13 amino acids. The germline V gene has CDR1 MDHEN and CDR2 SYDVKM. Trimming took 3 bases from V and 15 from J; bases not matched to a gene: 6.

V and J are TRBV12-3 or TRBV12-4 and TRBJ1-1; D is possibly TRBD1 (5 bases). Trimming pared 3 bases from V and 7 bases from J, leaving 9 bases between. This CDR3 has 12 residues. CDR3 protein: CASSFGGYEAFF. CDR3 coding DNA: TGTGCCAGCAGTTTCGGGGGGTATGAAGCTTTCTTT.

With regard to this clone: The sample contains more than one DNA sequence encoding this CDR3. The V gene is TRBV5-4, the J gene TRBJ1-3, with D unresolved. CDR1 and CDR2 (germline): SGHNT, YYREEE (reference sequence). V shed 1 base and J shed 2 bases, with 10 bases lying between them. This CDR3 region has 15 residues. CDR3 DNA: TGTGCCAGCAGCTTGAGCGGGGTTCCTGGAAACACCATATATTTT. It specifies CASSLSGVPGNTIYF.

V is TRBV5-6 and J is TRBJ1-2; D is undetermined. The V gene's germline CDR1 is SGHDT and CDR2 YYEEEE. Trimming pared 6 bases from V and 0 bases from J, leaving 9 bases between. The length of the CDR3 is 13 residues. CDR3 coding DNA: TGTGCCAGCACCTTCGGTACTAACTATGGCTACACCTTC. This translates into CASTFGTNYGYTF. Full variable domain (outside the CDR3, taken from reference TRBV5-6 and TRBJ1-2): DAGVTQSPTHLIKTRGQQVTLRCSPKSGHDTVSWYQQALGQGPQFIFQYYEEEERQRGNFPDRFSGHQFPNYSSELNVNALLLGDSALYLCASTFGTNYGYTFGSGTRLTVV.

The sample holds one count of this clone. The chain links TRBV4-2 to TRBJ1-6, with D possibly matching TRBD1 (6 bases). Germline loops: CDR1 LGHNA, CDR2 YNFKEQ. This CDR3 spans 15 amino acids. The germline V and J ends were trimmed by 0 bases and 18 bases, with 21 bases remaining between them. The CDR3 here is CASSQESGGGAHYHF. The CDR3 bases are TGTGCCAGCAGCCAAGAATCGGGGGGCGGAGCACATTACCACTTT.

The rearrangement links TRBV19 to TRBJ1-1; a weak D match, TRBD1 (6 bases). The germline V gene encodes CDR1 LNHDA and CDR2 SQIVND (reference sequence). CDR3 length: 13 residues. V gave up 5 bases and J gave up 3 bases, with 10 bases separating them. The CDR3 region is CASSWGGYTEAFF. DNA for the CDR3: TGTGCCAGTAGTTGGGGGGGCTACACTGAAGCTTTCTTT.

The CDR3 DNA is TGCGCCAGCAGCCAAGATCGCAGGGGAAGGGGCTCTGGAAACACCATATATTTT. It is translated as CASSQDRRGRGSGNTIYF. The genes are TRBV4-1 and TRBJ1-3; perhaps TRBD1 as D (6 bases). Trimming removed 0 bases from V and 0 bases from J, with 15 bases in between. CDR1 is MGHRA, CDR2 YSYEKL, per germline. The CDR3 runs 18 residues.

The gene calls are TRBV10-2 and TRBJ2-5; 10 nucleotides match TRBD1. Losses at the gene ends were 8 bases for V and 4 bases for J; bases not matched to a gene: 7. The length of the CDR3 is 14 residues. Germline CDR1 is WSHSY and CDR2 is SAAADI. The CDR3 region has the DNA TGCGCCAGCTTCCGGACAGGGGGTGGAGAGACCCAGTACTTC. Its protein product is CASFRTGGGETQYF.

This rearrangement joins TRBV5-1 to TRBJ2-1, with D maybe TRBD2 (5 bases). Trimming stripped 4 bases from V and 8 bases from J, with 10 bases between. The germline CDR1 and CDR2 sequences are SGHRS and YFSETQ. The CDR3 runs to 12 residues. Written as DNA, the CDR3 is TGCGCCAGCAGCAACCGGGGTCATGAGCAGTTCTTC. This translates into CASSNRGHEQFF.

The rearrangement links TRBV6-5 to TRBJ2-7; 7 bases align to TRBD1. There are 15 residues in the CDR3. Germline V gene lookup returns CDR1 MNHEY and CDR2 SVGAGI. Trimming took 6 bases from V and 2 from J; bases not matched to a gene: 10. DNA of the CDR3: TGTGCCAGCAGGCTCGTACGACAGGGTGCCTACGAGCAGTACTTC. The encoded protein is CASRLVRQGAYEQYF.

Only a few counts were recorded for this clone. V gene TRBV7-9 combines with J gene TRBJ1-5, with D hard to call. The CDR3 spans 13 residues. With 5 bases removed from V and 7 bases from J, the gap between germline ends came to 12 bases. Germline-derived CDR1 and CDR2 are SEHNR and FQNEAQ (reference sequence). CDR3 nucleotides: TGTGCCAGCAGCACCGCGGGTGGACAGCCCCAGCATTTT. Encoded protein: CASSTAGGQPQHF.

V and J are TRBV6-6 and TRBJ2-7; 12 bases line up with TRBD1. V trimming: 6 bases; J trimming: 6 bases; junction bases outside the gene matches: 6. There are 14 residues in the CDR3. Germline V gives CDR1 MNHNY, CDR2 SVGAGI (reference sequence). CDR3 sequence reads: CASRPGTGGAEQYF. The CDR3 nucleotides are TGTGCCAGCAGGCCCGGGACAGGGGGCGCCGAGCAGTACTTC.

In this sample, this clone turned up a few times. V and J are TRBV29-1 and TRBJ2-2; 7 positions agree with TRBD2. The CDR3 has 14 residues. From germline, CDR1 is SQVTM and CDR2 ANQGSEA. J gave up 4 bases and V 5 bases, and 7 bases lay outside the gene matches. CDR3: CSVIKGGSTGELFF. CDR3 sequence (DNA): TGCAGCGTTATCAAGGGCGGGAGCACCGGGGAGCTGTTTTTT.

The chain has TRBV30 and TRBJ1-6; 9 bases are shared with TRBD1. From germline, CDR1 is GTSNPN and CDR2 SVGIG (reference sequence). CDR3 length: 14 residues. V gave up 2 bases and J gave up 11 bases; unmatched junction bases: 7. CDR3 in amino acids: CAWSPGQGPTPLHF. In DNA, the CDR3 is TGTGCCTGGAGTCCGGGACAGGGCCCTACACCCCTCCACTTT.

J is TRBJ1-5 and V is TRBV15; 11 bases line up with TRBD1. Germline-derived CDR1 and CDR2 are LNHNV and YYDKDF (reference sequence). The CDR3 has 15 amino acids. V lost 5 bases to trimming and J lost 7 bases; unmatched junction nucleotides: 7. The CDR3 DNA reads as TGTGCCACCAGCGCAGGACAGGGGGCAGGACAGCCCCAGCATTTT. Its translation: CATSAGQGAGQPQHF.

The V call is TRBV6-4, the J call TRBJ1-5, with D maybe TRBD1 (6 bases). The CDR3 length is 14 residues. Trimming took off 3 bases at V and 4 bases at J, with 10 bases between the two ends. The germline gives CDR1 MRHNA, CDR2 SNTAGT. The CDR3 DNA reads as TGTGCCAGCAGTGATGTACAGGGAAATCAGCCCCAGCATTTT. Its protein product is CASSDVQGNQPQHF.

This sequence joins TRBV19 and TRBJ2-1, with TRBD2 matching over 9 bases. J was trimmed by 9 bases and V by 3 bases; bases with no gene match: 9. Germline V CDR1 and CDR2: LNHDA, SQIVND (reference sequence). CDR3 length: 15 amino acids. The CDR3 nucleotides are TGTGCCAGTAGTATCGGGGCGGGAGGGCAGTTTGAGCAGTTCTTC. Its translation is CASSIGAGGQFEQFF.

The chain couples TRBV5-1 to TRBJ1-5; D is unresolved. The CDR3 has 10 amino acids. Trimming shortened V by 2 bases and J by 11 bases, and 5 bases separated the two germline ends. Germline V gives CDR1 SGHRS, CDR2 YFSETQ. The CDR3 protein is CASSLRAQHF. The DNA for the CDR3 is TGCGCCAGCAGCTTACGCGCCCAGCATTTT.